This is a list of T cell receptor beta chains from one sample in a study of cytomegalovirus exposure and HLA in healthy donors. Profiling relied on immunoSEQ multiplex PCR, and the TCRdb table lists in-frame clones only, not all of them. This sample has over 85,000 clones, with approximately 7.1% found just once. The material sequenced was PBMCs. The receptor set was obtained from a man aged 45-65 years in good health and CMV-seronegative. Both conserved end residues are part of each CDR3. The D gene is left open where the match is weak. Expanded clones get a size class; other rows say once, few or many, or leave the size out.

cdr3_nt	cdr3_aa	cdr3_length	j_call	d_call	clone_size	v_call
TGTGCCAGCAGCCCCGACGGGGCCAAAAACATTCAGTACTTC	CASSPDGAKNIQYF	14	TRBJ2-4	.	.	TRBV5-4
TGCGCCAGCAGCTTGGTCGGCCAGGGGGCGTATAATGAGCAGTTCTTC	CASSLVGQGAYNEQFF	16	TRBJ2-1	TRBD1	.	TRBV5-1
TGTGCCGCCGAGAGACTTTCGGTGTTCGAGCAGTACTTC	CAAERLSVFEQYF	13	TRBJ2-7	.	few	TRBV30
TGTGCCAGTTCAGGAATTATGAACACTGAAGCTTTCTTT	CASSGIMNTEAFF	13	TRBJ1-1	.	.	TRBV27
TGTGCCAGCACCCTCGGAGGTTCTAGCGGACAAGAGACCCAGTACTTC	CASTLGGSSGQETQYF	16	TRBJ2-5	TRBD2	.	TRBV5-4
TGTGCCAGCAGTTTAGGGGCGGGAGGTAGCACAGATACGCAGTATTTT	CASSLGAGGSTDTQYF	16	TRBJ2-3	TRBD2	.	TRBV28
TGTGCCAGCAGTGAATATAAGGGAGGGGAGACCCAGTACTTC	CASSEYKGGETQYF	14	TRBJ2-5	TRBD2	few	TRBV25-1
TGTGCCAGCAGTTCCCCCCACAGGGGTCTCTATGGCTACACCTTC	CASSSPHRGLYGYTF	15	TRBJ1-2	TRBD1	.	TRBV28
TGTGCCAGCAGTTACAGGTCTAGCGGGAGTCCTGGTACGCAGTATTTT	CASSYRSSGSPGTQYF	16	TRBJ2-3	TRBD2	few	TRBV6-5
TGCGCCAGCAGCTTGACCGGACAGGGTGATCAGCCCCAGCATTTT	CASSLTGQGDQPQHF	15	TRBJ1-5	TRBD1	.	TRBV5-1
TGCGCCAGCAGCCTTCCGTCTGGGAGTGACACTGAAGCTTTCTTT	CASSLPSGSDTEAFF	15	TRBJ1-1	.	.	TRBV5-1
TGCCGAGTTGGTGTCGGGGTTAGGAATGAGCAGTTCTTC	CRVGVGVRNEQFF	13	TRBJ2-1	.	.	TRBV29-1
TGCGCCAGCAGCTTGGACGGACAGGGGGAGCAGTACTTC	CASSLDGQGEQYF	13	TRBJ2-7	TRBD1	few	TRBV5-1
TGCGCCAGCAACCCCTCCGGGACTAGCGACGGAGATACGCAGTATTTT	CASNPSGTSDGDTQYF	16	TRBJ2-3	TRBD2	.	TRBV5-1
TGTGCCAGCAGCCGGTCCGGGATGTCCTATGGCTACACCTTC	CASSRSGMSYGYTF	14	TRBJ1-2	.	.	TRBV7-9
TGCGCCAGCAGCGAGGGACAGGGCGCCTTTCCGACCGGGGAGCTGTTTTTT	CASSEGQGAFPTGELFF	17	TRBJ2-2	TRBD1	few	TRBV5-1
TGTGCCAGCAGTCGACAGGGGTTGGAACTGTTTTTT	CASSRQGLELFF	12	TRBJ1-4	TRBD1	few	TRBV7-2
TGCGCCAGCAGCATAGCAGGGGATAGCTCCTACAATGAGCAGTTCTTC	CASSIAGDSSYNEQFF	16	TRBJ2-1	.	.	TRBV5-1
TGCCCCGGGAGCGGCCCGACCCCTCAAGAGACCCAGTACTTC	CPGSGPTPQETQYF	14	TRBJ2-5	.	.	TRBV5-1
TGCGCCAGCAGCCCTCCGGAGGCGGGATCCTACGAGCAGTACTTC	CASSPPEAGSYEQYF	15	TRBJ2-7	.	few	TRBV5-1
TGTGCCAGCAGTTACTTCGGGACTAGCGAGCGGGCTACGCAGTATTTT	CASSYFGTSERATQYF	16	TRBJ2-3	TRBD2	few	TRBV6-5
TGTGCCAGCAGTGAAGTAGGGGGCAACTTCTATGGCTACACCTTC	CASSEVGGNFYGYTF	15	TRBJ1-2	TRBD1	few	TRBV6-4
TGCGCCAGCAGCTCAAGCGGGGACACTGAAGCTTTCTTT	CASSSSGDTEAFF	13	TRBJ1-1	.	few	TRBV5-1
TGTGCCAGCAACATACAGGGGCGCACCGGGGAGCTGTTTTTT	CASNIQGRTGELFF	14	TRBJ2-2	TRBD1	few	TRBV27
TGTGCCAGCAGTTCACAGGGGTGGCGGGAGACCCAGTACTTC	CASSSQGWRETQYF	14	TRBJ2-5	TRBD1	.	TRBV27
TGTGCCAGCAGCTCACAGGGATTAGCTGAAGCTTTCTTT	CASSSQGLAEAFF	13	TRBJ1-1	.	.	TRBV11-2
TGTGCCAGCTCAATAGACGAAGGGGGCGGTGAGCAGTTCTTC	CASSIDEGGGEQFF	14	TRBJ2-1	TRBD1	.	TRBV18
TGTGCCAGCAGCGTTAGACTAGCGGCGAACACCGGGGAGCTGTTTTTT	CASSVRLAANTGELFF	16	TRBJ2-2	TRBD2	.	TRBV9
TGTGCCAGCAGCTTTCTAAACAGGGGATTGGGCTATGGCTACACCTTC	CASSFLNRGLGYGYTF	16	TRBJ1-2	TRBD1	.	TRBV11-2
TGTGCCAGCAGACCCAGCAGGGTGAACACTGAAGCTTTCTTT	CASRPSRVNTEAFF	14	TRBJ1-1	.	.	TRBV7-2
TGCAGCGTTGAGTGCAGGGGGCGCCGGGACGAGCAGTACTTC	CSVECRGRRDEQYF	14	TRBJ2-7	TRBD1	few	TRBV29-1
TGTGCCAGCAGCTCTCCTCAGGGTTACGAGCAGTACTTC	CASSSPQGYEQYF	13	TRBJ2-7	.	few	TRBV28
TGTGCCAGTAGTATGGCAGGCTCCTACGAGCAGTACTTC	CASSMAGSYEQYF	13	TRBJ2-7	.	.	TRBV19
TGTGCCAGCAGCTCGTACAGGGGTGTAGGCTATGGCTACACCTTC	CASSSYRGVGYGYTF	15	TRBJ1-2	TRBD1	.	TRBV5-4
TGTGCCAGCAGCCTATGGGAGGGCAGGGTGGCCGAGCAGTACTTC	CASSLWEGRVAEQYF	15	TRBJ2-7	TRBD2	.	TRBV2